This record concerns one T cell receptor (beta chain) sequence. Its antigen is currently not known. No much larger clone exists at a distance of one base, and base qualities are not known. The immunoSEQ assay, a bias-controlled multiplex PCR with V- and J-specific primers, was used to amplify TCR beta CDR3 regions from genomic DNA. In a second PCR step, the CDR3 amplicons were tagged with a proprietary barcode plus Illumina adapter sequences. An Illumina MiSeq instrument was used to sequence the CDR3 libraries. The paper's data handling went like this. immunoSEQ Analyzer 3.0 was used for export and quality control, with R Bioconductor and Immunarch used for downstream analyses. Only productive rearrangements within the normalized downsampled data set were used in the calculation of repertoire metrics. In the normalized cohort, a clonotype counted as pathologically expanded if the clonotype was larger than 5 templates. Repertoire diversity was measured with the Inverse Simpson Index. To capture all clonotypes, CMV-specificity analyses were performed on the non-normalized data set. TCRdb took over this immuneACCESS table, retaining in-frame rearrangements with V and J assigned. Such tables are incomplete; in checked studies, under half of the missing clones stem from an unresolved V gene, and the remainder is unexplained. The V and J calls and clone size are taken from that table; D and trimming were inferred from the DNA. Across this sample there are 3,000 to 4,000 clones, with approximately 94% seen only once. The biggest ten clones account for approximately 1.7% of the sample.

The data were taken from a study of T cell clonotyping in hematopoietic cell transplantation (dated by TCRdb to about 2021). For the study in its entirety: Pretransplant samples from recipients were collected after cytoreduction. The study collected approximately 130 blood samples from 35 consecutive transplant recipients and their related donors. Recruitment of patients ran from September 2015 to early 2017, and follow-up continued until September 2020 or until death.

Including the terminal cysteine and phenylalanine, the CDR3 comprises 15 residues. Only the CDR3 DNA is retained, 45 bases long and in frame from the first base. The germline V gene encodes CDR1 KGHSH and CDR2 LQKENI. At the junction V is shortened by 2 bases and J by 3 bases, with 13 bases in between. The time point label, read with the paper, signifies: recipient sample about 28 days before transplant, after cytoreduction. Blood from recipients was drawn roughly 28 days before transplant, then again at days 30, 100 and 180 after transplant. Using Nuclei Lysis Solution, genomic DNA was extracted from unfractionated peripheral blood mononuclear cells that were either fresh or cryopreserved. Here is what the overall study found, with its caveats: Broader TCR repertoire diversity after transplant was predicted by Inverse Simpson Index values from donors and from recipients before transplant. Sample size was limited, and cells were not sorted, so CD4 and CD8 repertoire contributions could not be separated. Overlap with donor repertoires was found for only a small fraction of recipient repertoires, with over 95% found to appear de novo at the given depth. Recipient TCR diversity fell after transplant, with pathologically expanded clonotypes rising progressively from day 30 to day 180.

This clonotype was sampled from a woman aged 50 to 60 with chronic myeloid leukemia. Some clones in this sample may be carry-over from other donors' samples. The specimen comprised peripheral blood mononuclear cells, sampled before stem cell transplant. This chain joins TRBV18 to TRBJ1-2; tentative D gene TRBD1, with 5 bases matching. The CDR3 region: CASSPEADSDYGYTF. The DNA is as follows: TGTGCCAGCTCACCAGAAGCCGACAGCGACTATGGCTACACCTTC.